The 30 T cell receptor beta chains listed next were all sequenced from one sample in a study of blood T cell repertoires in COVID-19. Method: immunoSEQ multiplex PCR; TCRdb's copy keeps in-frame clones and lacks some. This sample has about 240,000 clones; about 85% occur once, and the top ten carry roughly 7.8%. Input material: peripheral blood. Source of these receptors: a man aged 55 to 70 who had recovered from COVID-19.

The V call is TRBV5-1, the J call TRBJ1-4, with 7 bases that match TRBD1. Germline values: CDR1 SGHRS, CDR2 YFSETQ. With 4 bases clipped from V and 5 bases from J, the junction kept 8 bases outside the gene matches. This CDR3 has 15 amino acids. In DNA, the CDR3 is TGCGCCAGCAGCGTGGGGCCCAGGGGGAATGAAAAACTGTTTTTT. The encoded protein is CASSVGPRGNEKLFF.

This clone was counted a few times. J is TRBJ2-5 and V is TRBV5-4; D may be TRBD1 (6 bases). Germline V lookup: CDR1 SGHNT, CDR2 YYREEE (reference sequence). This CDR3 region has 14 residues. Trimming removed 4 bases from V and 2 bases from J, with 12 bases in between. The CDR3 reads CASSPGHRQETQYF. CDR3 nucleotides: TGTGCCAGCAGCCCGGGACACCGACAAGAGACCCAGTACTTC. The variable domain in full, with the rest retrieved from reference TRBV5-4 and TRBJ2-5, is ETGVTQSPTHLIKTRGQQVTLRCSSQSGHNTVSWYQQALGQGPQFIFQYYREEENGRGNFPPRFSGLQFPNYSSELNVNALELDDSALYLCASSPGHRQETQYFGPGTRLLVL.

The chain carries TRBV5-1 and TRBJ2-1, with D perhaps TRBD2 (5 bases). This CDR3 has 16 residues. The germline CDR1 and CDR2 sequences are SGHRS and YFSETQ. V lost 4 bases to trimming and J lost 7 bases, with 21 bases between them. CDR3 in amino acids: CASSPRGKITGNEQFF. As DNA, the CDR3 is TGCGCCAGCAGCCCCAGAGGGAAGATAACGGGGAATGAGCAGTTCTTC.

The V gene is TRBV14, the J gene TRBJ2-7; a weak D match, TRBD1 (6 bases). Trimming took 3 bases from V and 3 from J, leaving 9 bases between them. Germline lookup yields CDR1 SGHDN and CDR2 FVKESK. This CDR3 contains 13 residues. The CDR3 sequence is CASSHLQGYEQYF. CDR3 nucleotides: TGTGCCAGCAGCCACTTACAGGGCTACGAGCAGTACTTC.

J is TRBJ2-3 and V is TRBV6-4, with D tentatively TRBD2 (5 bases). CDR1 and CDR2 from the germline V gene are MRHNA and SNTAGT. V lost 6 bases and J lost 2, with 12 bases in between. This CDR3 comprises 14 residues. The CDR3 DNA sequence: TGTGCCAGCAGCGCCAGCGGACTCACAGATACGCAGTATTTT. This translates into CASSASGLTDTQYF.

The sample holds one count of this clone. The V gene is TRBV27, the J gene TRBJ1-2; possible D gene TRBD1, 6 bases. V was pared by 4 bases and J by 4 bases, with 16 bases between. This CDR3 comprises 15 residues. Germline loops: CDR1 MNHEY, CDR2 SMNVEV (reference sequence). The CDR3 loop reads CASSYQGRFGYGYTF. CDR3 coding DNA: TGTGCCAGCAGTTATCAGGGGCGATTTGGCTATGGCTACACCTTC.

The rearrangement uses TRBV18 and TRBJ1-6; TRBD1 aligns across 9 bases. With V trimmed by 6 bases and J by 8 bases, 11 bases remained unmatched. This CDR3 spans 16 amino acids. From germline, CDR1 is KGHSH and CDR2 LQKENI. The CDR3 is CASSPRLGQGYSPLHF. As DNA, the CDR3 is TGTGCCAGCTCTCCTAGACTGGGACAGGGCTATTCACCCCTCCACTTT.

J is TRBJ1-2 and V is TRBV4-1; D is uncertain. Deletions cut 0 bases from V and 2 bases from J, with 10 bases between. The CDR3 extends over 15 amino acids. Germline-derived CDR1 and CDR2 are MGHRA and YSYEKL. The CDR3 spells CASSQDPAGNYGYTF. The CDR3 DNA is TGCGCCAGCAGCCAAGATCCTGCGGGGAACTATGGCTACACCTTC.

V gene TRBV7-8 combines with J gene TRBJ1-2, with D unclear. Deletions cut 1 base from V and 2 bases from J, with 8 bases between. CDR1 and CDR2 (germline): SGHVS, FQNEAQ. The CDR3 is 14 residues long. The CDR3 reads CASSLVGGNYGYTF. The CDR3 coding sequence is TGTGCCAGCAGCTTAGTAGGAGGGAACTATGGCTACACCTTC.

The rearrangement joins TRBV5-1 to TRBJ1-2; 8 bases match TRBD1. Germline CDR1 SGHRS, CDR2 YFSETQ. With V trimmed by 0 bases and J by 6 bases, 10 bases remained unmatched. CDR3 length: 16 amino acids. The DNA for the CDR3 is TGCGCCAGCAGCTTGGTGGCAGGGGGCAGCAATCATGGCTACACCTTC. This codes for CASSLVAGGSNHGYTF.

The chain carries TRBV5-1 and TRBJ1-1; TRBD1 matches 8 bases. This CDR3 contains 14 residues. The germline CDR1 and CDR2 sequences are SGHRS and YFSETQ. Unmatched junction bases numbered 7, after V lost 4 bases and J lost 5 bases. Here the CDR3 reads CASSGTGTKTEAFF. DNA for the CDR3: TGCGCCAGCAGCGGGACAGGTACTAAGACTGAAGCTTTCTTT.

The chain employs TRBV5-4 and TRBJ2-3; tentatively, D is TRBD2 (5 bases). CDR1 is SGHNT, CDR2 YYREEE, per germline (reference sequence). V shed 4 bases and J shed 6 bases, with 18 bases lying between them. The CDR3 extends over 15 amino acids. The CDR3 DNA sequence: TGTGCCAGCAGCCCCCGGGATCTTCGGCTGGATACGCAGTATTTT. Its protein is CASSPRDLRLDTQYF.

This chain uses TRBV24-1 with TRBJ2-2; D call uncertain. This CDR3 is built from 16 residues. With 4 bases removed from V and 5 bases from J, the gap between germline ends came to 16 bases. Germline V CDR1 and CDR2: KGHDR, SFDVKD. Here the CDR3 DNA reads TGTGCCACCAGTGACCCCCCTGGTAAAGCTACCGGGGAGCTGTTTTTT. As protein: CATSDPPGKATGELFF.

This sequence joins TRBV5-4 and TRBJ2-3; TRBD1 is a possible D gene (5 bases). The V gene's germline CDR1 is SGHNT and CDR2 YYREEE (reference sequence). The V end lost 2 bases, the J end lost 0 bases, and 7 bases lay between the germline ends. This CDR3 region has 14 residues. CDR3 sequence: CASSFDSSTDTQYF. In DNA form, the CDR3 reads TGTGCCAGCAGCTTCGACAGTAGCACAGATACGCAGTATTTT.

The V call is TRBV7-9, the J call TRBJ2-7; possibly TRBD2 for D (7 bases). Per germline, CDR1 SEHNR and CDR2 FQNEAQ (reference sequence). V was shortened by 5 bases and J by 0 bases, with 11 bases between the two germline ends. This CDR3 spans 14 amino acids. The CDR3 here is CASSIGGASYEQYV. As DNA, the CDR3 is TGTGCCAGCAGCATTGGGGGGGCCTCCTACGAGCAGTACGTC.

CDR3 in DNA: TGTGCCAGCAGAACACCATTATACGGGGTCCATGGCTACACCTTC. Encoded protein: CASRTPLYGVHGYTF. The genes are TRBV7-2 and TRBJ1-2; unclear D gene. The CDR3 extends over 15 amino acids. Germline assignment: CDR1 SGHTA and CDR2 FQGNSA. Trimming pared 6 bases from V and 6 bases from J, leaving 20 bases between. Full variable domain (outside the CDR3, taken from reference TRBV7-2 and TRBJ1-2): GAGVSQSPSNKVTEKGKDVELRCDPISGHTALYWYRQSLGQGLEFLIYFQGNSAPDKSGLPSDRFSAERTGGSVSTLTIQRTQQEDSAVYLCASRTPLYGVHGYTFGSGTRLTVV.

The rearrangement links TRBV7-9 to TRBJ2-7, with 8 bases fitting TRBD1. The CDR3 covers 14 residues. V was pared by 4 bases and J by 1 base, with 3 bases of the junction left unmatched. Germline V gene sequence: CDR1 SEHNR, CDR2 FQNEAQ (reference sequence). The CDR3 DNA sequence: TGTGCCAGCAGCTCACAGGGGGAGTCCTACGAGCAGTACTTC. This sequence encodes CASSSQGESYEQYF. Supplemented by reference TRBV7-9 and TRBJ2-7, the full variable domain reads DTGVSQNPRHKITKRGQNVTFRCDPISEHNRLYWYRQTLGQGPEFLTYFQNEAQLEKSRLLSDRFSAERPKGSFSTLEIQRTEQGDSAMYLCASSSQGESYEQYFGPGTRLTVT.

The genes are TRBV5-1 and TRBJ2-1; TRBD1 is a possible D gene (5 bases). Trimming cost V 2 bases and J 8 bases, with 14 bases left between them. The CDR3 has 14 residues. Germline V lookup: CDR1 SGHRS, CDR2 YFSETQ. CDR3 sequence (DNA): TGCGCCAGCAGCTTTGGGCAGGGTGTCGATGAGCAGTTCTTC. Translating it yields CASSFGQGVDEQFF.

The V gene is TRBV15, the J gene TRBJ1-5; the match to TRBD1 covers 8 bases. This CDR3 region has 16 residues. Germline lookup yields CDR1 LNHNV and CDR2 YYDKDF (reference sequence). V lost 6 bases to trimming and J lost 9 bases; unmatched junction nucleotides: 16. The CDR3 DNA reads as TGTGCCACCAGACGCCCCGAGACAGGGGCTTTTATGCCCCAGCATTTT. Its protein is CATRRPETGAFMPQHF.

V and J are TRBV7-9 and TRBJ1-1; D may be TRBD1 (6 bases). Germline CDR1 and CDR2: SEHNR and FQNEAQ (reference sequence). Trimming shortened V by 8 bases and J by 6 bases, and 16 bases separated the two germline ends. CDR3 length: 13 amino acids. CDR3 loop: CASGGGGSAEAFF. The CDR3 coding sequence is TGTGCCAGCGGGGGAGGGGGGAGCGCTGAAGCTTTCTTT.

This sequence joins TRBV6-5 and TRBJ1-4; D may be TRBD1 (5 bases). The CDR3 spans 14 residues. The V end was cut by 5 bases, the J end by 6 bases, with 13 bases between. Germline V gene lookup returns CDR1 MNHEY and CDR2 SVGAGI. The CDR3 loop reads CASSPGGGYEKLFF. The CDR3 bases are TGTGCCAGCAGTCCGGGGGGGGGTTATGAAAAACTGTTTTTT.

A single count supports this clone. This chain links TRBV7-2 with TRBJ2-3; TRBD2 matches at 11 bases. J lost 1 base, V lost 5 bases, and 14 bases had no gene match. In germline, CDR1 is SGHTA, CDR2 FQGNSA. This CDR3 has 19 amino acids. The CDR3: CASSPYGLAGSAGTDTQYF. CDR3 coding DNA: TGTGCCAGCAGCCCTTATGGACTAGCGGGTTCGGCGGGCACAGATACGCAGTATTTT.

The chain employs TRBV3-1 (or the pseudogene TRBV3-2) and TRBJ1-2; D remains ambiguous. The CDR3 totals 13 residues. Germline V gives CDR1 LGHDT, CDR2 YNNKEL (reference sequence). The V end was cut by 6 bases, the J end by 7 bases, with 15 bases between. The CDR3 sequence is CASRTTSSGGYTF. In DNA form, the CDR3 reads TGTGCCAGCAGAACCACGAGCTCCGGTGGCTACACCTTC.

This chain joins TRBV6-6 and TRBJ2-7; 8 positions match TRBD1. Trimming cost V 0 bases and J 4 bases; bases outside gene matches: 5. Germline CDR1 reads MNHNY; CDR2 reads SVGAGI (reference sequence). CDR3 size: 15 residues. The CDR3 here is CASSYSSQGAYEQYF. Written as DNA, the CDR3 is TGTGCCAGCAGTTACTCGAGCCAGGGGGCTTACGAGCAGTACTTC.

The rearrangement links TRBV20-1 to TRBJ2-7, with D possibly TRBD2 on 6 matching bases. Germline V CDR1 and CDR2: DFQATT, SNEGSKA (reference sequence). V was pared by 3 bases and J by 2 bases, with 17 bases between. The CDR3 length is 15 residues. CDR3 residues: CSASASDYLTYEQYF. The CDR3 coding sequence is TGCAGTGCTAGTGCCTCGGACTATCTAACCTACGAGCAGTACTTC.

The genes are TRBV5-1 and TRBJ2-1; maybe TRBD2 (6 bases). Trimming pared 2 bases from V and 8 bases from J, leaving 14 bases between. CDR1 and CDR2 from the germline V gene are SGHRS and YFSETQ. The CDR3 is made up of 14 amino acids. The CDR3 DNA is TGCGCCAGCAGCTTTCCGCTAGCGTCCGATGAGCAGTTCTTC. Its protein product is CASSFPLASDEQFF.

This sequence joins TRBV18 and TRBJ2-7, with TRBD1 matching 8 bases. This CDR3 contains 14 residues. Germline-derived CDR1 and CDR2 are KGHSH and LQKENI. The V gene end was trimmed by 6 bases and the J gene end by 2 bases; junction bases not matched to a gene: 6. CDR3 protein: CASSAGTGAYEQYV. DNA of the CDR3: TGTGCCAGCTCGGCCGGGACAGGTGCCTACGAGCAGTACGTC.

The chain has TRBV5-1 and TRBJ2-3; D gene ambiguous. Germline-derived CDR1 and CDR2 are SGHRS and YFSETQ. Trimming shortened V by 4 bases and J by 3 bases, and 9 bases separated the two germline ends. The CDR3 runs 13 residues. CDR3 in amino acids: CASSPKTTDTQYF. CDR3 nucleotides: TGCGCCAGCAGCCCCAAGACAACAGATACGCAGTATTTT.

The rearrangement joins TRBV6-2 or TRBV6-3 to TRBJ2-2, with 16 bases matching TRBD2. J gave up 5 bases and V 4 bases, and 13 bases lay outside the gene matches. Germline V gene sequence: CDR1 MNHEY, CDR2 SVGEGT. There are 20 residues in the CDR3. CDR3 sequence reads: CASSWTAGTSGGAGTGELFF. The DNA of the CDR3 is TGTGCCAGCAGTTGGACCGCCGGGACTAGCGGGGGGGCCGGGACCGGGGAGCTGTTTTTT.

The chain links TRBV10-3 to TRBJ2-3; maybe TRBD1 (5 bases). The V gene lost 4 bases and the J gene lost 3 bases, with 8 bases spanning the gap. This CDR3 spans 13 amino acids. Germline CDR1 ENHRY, CDR2 SYGVKD. The CDR3 sequence is CAISAPGTDTQYF. The CDR3 DNA reads as TGTGCCATCAGTGCCCCAGGGACAGATACGCAGTATTTT.